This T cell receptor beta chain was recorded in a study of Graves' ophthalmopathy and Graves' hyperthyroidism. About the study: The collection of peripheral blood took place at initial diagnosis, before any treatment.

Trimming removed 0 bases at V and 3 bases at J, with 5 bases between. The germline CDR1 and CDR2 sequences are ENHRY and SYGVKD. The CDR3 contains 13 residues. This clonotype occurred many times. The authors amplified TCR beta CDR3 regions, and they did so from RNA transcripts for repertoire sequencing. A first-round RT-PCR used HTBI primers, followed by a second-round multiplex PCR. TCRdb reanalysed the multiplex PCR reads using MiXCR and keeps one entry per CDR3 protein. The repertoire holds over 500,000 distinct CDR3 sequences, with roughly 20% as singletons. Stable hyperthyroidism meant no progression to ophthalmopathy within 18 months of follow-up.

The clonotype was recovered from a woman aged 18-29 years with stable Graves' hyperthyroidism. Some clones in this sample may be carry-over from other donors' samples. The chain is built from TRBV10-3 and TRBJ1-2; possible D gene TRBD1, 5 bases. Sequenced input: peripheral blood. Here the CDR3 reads CAISESTDYGYTF. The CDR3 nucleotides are TGTGCCATCAGTGAGTCGACAGACTATGGCTACACCTTC.